This TCR beta chain stems from a study of OX40 agonist ivuxolimab in advanced cancers. For the wider study: Ivuxolimab, which targeted the costimulatory receptor OX40 (CD134), was an agonistic, fully human IgG2 monoclonal antibody. The point of sequencing TCRbeta in the periphery was to test whether ivuxolimab changed TCR sequence diversity and drove clonal T-cell expansion. Partial responses occurred in three dose-escalation patients, of whom one had hepatocellular carcinoma and two had cutaneous melanoma. Prior anti-PD-1, anti-PD-L1 or anti-CTLA-4 therapy was permitted, and checkpoint inhibitors had been received by less than 45% of dose-escalation patients. Of the approximately 50 dose-escalation patients, hepatocellular carcinoma was present in roughly 19, melanoma in around 15, renal cell carcinoma in 9 and head and neck cancer in 9. The paper reports the monotherapy dose-escalation portion (N ≈ 50 patients) of the phase I ivuxolimab trial. In the dose-escalation cohort, approximately 80% of patients were male, and the mean age was roughly 56 years with a range of about 20 to 79. Intravenous ivuxolimab was administered to patients every 2 weeks at six dose levels: 0.01, 0.1, 0.3, 1.5, 3 and 10 mg/kg.

The CDR3 measures 15 amino acids from cysteine to phenylalanine. The only DNA kept is the CDR3, 45 bases in frame from the first base. Germline trimming: 11 bases from V, 0 bases from J; junction bases outside gene matches: 10. The germline V gene encodes CDR1 MDHEN and CDR2 SYDVKM. The trial excluded patients who had a history of autoimmune disease or who were on systemic immunosuppression. Peripheral blood for TCR sequencing was collected from all dose cohorts at baseline, on cycle 4 day 1, and on cycle 7 day 1. The samples were taken from a phase I, first-in-human, multicenter, open-label dose-escalation trial of ivuxolimab. Adults with locally advanced or metastatic melanoma, renal cell, hepatocellular, or head and neck squamous cell carcinoma were enrolled in the trial. CD4+ and CD8+ T cells were sorted separately from peripheral blood before TCR sequencing. Broad study findings and their caveats: Low levels of normalized T-cell clonal expansion were also seen in some nonresponding patients. After ivuxolimab, CD8+ T cells had more expanded clones than CD4+ T cells on average. At doses of 0.1 to 3.0 mg/kg, clonal expansion of both CD4+ and CD8+ T cells in blood was seen between baseline and week 6. In the 0.1-3.0 mg/kg groups, partial responders were among the patients with the lowest normalized peripheral clonal expansion, particularly in CD8+ T cells. Which antigens the clonally expanded peripheral T cells were specific for was not determined.

To note about this clone: Its antigen remains undetermined. Per-nucleotide qualities are absent, and no much larger clonotype sits a single base away.

Genomic DNA was isolated from the sorted cells so that the TCRbeta CDR3 region could be sequenced. The immunoSEQ Assay was used to sequence the TCRbeta CDR3 regions. TCRdb took over this immuneACCESS table, retaining in-frame rearrangements with V and J assigned. Such tables are incomplete; in checked studies, under half of the missing clones stem from an unresolved V gene, and the remainder is unexplained. This sample comprises under 80,000 clones, 90% to 95% of them detected only once. The top ten constitute about 0.32% of the sample. The TCR sequence derives from an adult with an advanced solid tumor such as melanoma, head and neck, liver or kidney cancer. Recombination linked TRBV28 to TRBJ1-3; TRBD1 agrees with 7 junctional bases. The source was CD4+ or CD8+ T cells sorted from blood, collected in a trial of the OX40 agonist ivuxolimab. The nucleotide sequence is given as TGTGCCGCATCAGGGGGTCCCTACTCTGGAAACACCATATATTTT. Its protein reads: CAASGGPYSGNTIYF.